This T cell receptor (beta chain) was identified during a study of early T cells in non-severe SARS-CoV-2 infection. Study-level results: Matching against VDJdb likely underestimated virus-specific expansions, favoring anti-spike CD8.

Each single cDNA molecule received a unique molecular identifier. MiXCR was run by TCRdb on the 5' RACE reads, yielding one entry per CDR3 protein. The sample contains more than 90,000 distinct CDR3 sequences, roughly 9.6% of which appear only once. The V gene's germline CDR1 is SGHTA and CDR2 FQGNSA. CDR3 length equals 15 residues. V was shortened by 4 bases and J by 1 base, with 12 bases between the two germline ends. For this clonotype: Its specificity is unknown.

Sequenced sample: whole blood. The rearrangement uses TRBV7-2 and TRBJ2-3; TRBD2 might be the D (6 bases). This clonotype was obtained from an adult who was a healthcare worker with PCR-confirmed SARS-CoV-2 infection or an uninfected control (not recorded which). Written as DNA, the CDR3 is TGTGCCAGCAGCTCTAGCGCCCTGGGCACAGATACGCAGTATTTT. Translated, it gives CASSSSALGTDTQYF.